This T cell receptor (beta chain) originates from a study of T cells in Graves' hyperthyroidism and ophthalmopathy. Thyroid ultrasound, orbital computed tomography, clinical symptoms, and serum thyroxine and TRAb underpinned diagnoses. Isolation of PBMCs was performed on 9.5 to 10 ml fresh peripheral blood. Notes on the study in general: A model using 13 V-J features told ophthalmopathy apart from stable hyperthyroidism. Most expanded thyroid clonotypes above 0.001 recurred in blood.

This clonotype was counted only a few times. Antigen: not known. RNA transcripts were the template for amplifying TCR beta CDR3 regions. With the HTBI primer set, the TCR CDR3 went through a first round of RT-PCR. Using its own MiXCR run on the multiplex PCR reads, TCRdb lists one record per CDR3 protein. The table lists fewer than 250,000 distinct CDR3 sequences, about a sixth of them singletons. The trim removed 7 bases at V and 1 base at J, leaving 12 bases unmatched. This CDR3 region has 17 residues. The germline CDR1 and CDR2 sequences are SGHTS and YDEGEE. This clonotype was obtained from a man aged 45-60 years with Graves' hyperthyroidism. This sequence joins TRBV5-8 and TRBJ2-3; TRBD2 agrees at 10 bases. Sequencing input: blood. The CDR3 is CASPSSGSSLGTDTQYF. The CDR3 DNA is TGTGCCAGCCCTTCTAGCGGGAGCTCTCTCGGCACAGATACGCAGTATTTT. Together with reference TRBV5-8 and TRBJ2-3, the CDR3 gives the full variable domain: EAGVTQSPTHLIKTRGQQATLRCSPISGHTSVYWYQQALGLGLQFLLWYDEGEERNRGNFPPRFSGRQFPNYSSELNVNALELEDSALYLCASPSSGSSLGTDTQYFGPGTRLTVL.